Following are 30 T cell receptor beta chains from one sample sequenced in a study of cytomegalovirus exposure and HLA in healthy donors. The PCR made use of 60 Vbeta and 13 Jbeta primers. Assay: immunoSEQ multiplex PCR; the TCRdb copy retains only in-frame clones and omits some. The sample contains approximately 170,000 clones, roughly 81% of which appear only once. Input material: PBMCs. Receptors were obtained from a woman aged 25-40 years in good health and CMV-seropositive.

This clone was recorded once. The chain links TRBV9 to TRBJ2-1; 7 positions match TRBD2. This CDR3 has 15 residues. The V segment lost 0 bases and the J segment 3 bases; nucleotides outside the gene matches: 3. CDR1 is SGDLS and CDR2 is YYNGEE in the germline V gene. The CDR3 DNA reads TGTGCCAGCAGCGTAGCTCTAGCGGACTACAATGAGCAGTTCTTC. It encodes CASSVALADYNEQFF.

The rearrangement links TRBV5-6 to TRBJ2-7; TRBD2 matches at 12 bases. Trimming took 5 bases from V and 5 from J; bases not matched to a gene: 5. Germline-derived CDR1 and CDR2 are SGHDT and YYEEEE. CDR3 size: 14 residues. CDR3 region: CASSSSGRAHEQYF. The CDR3 region has the DNA TGTGCCAGCAGTTCTAGCGGGAGGGCCCACGAGCAGTACTTC.

V usage is TRBV6-5 and J usage is TRBJ2-1; TRBD2 matches at 8 bases. The V gene end was trimmed by 6 bases and the J gene end by 4 bases; junction bases not matched to a gene: 2. Germline V CDR1 and CDR2: MNHEY, SVGAGI. The CDR3 is 13 residues long. The CDR3 nucleotides are TGTGCCAGCAGGATAGCGGGATACAATGAGCAGTTCTTC. Translating it yields CASRIAGYNEQFF.

This rearrangement joins TRBV28 to TRBJ2-7, with D possibly TRBD2 on 5 matching bases. Germline assignment: CDR1 MDHEN and CDR2 SYDVKM. Trimming shortened V by 5 bases and J by 7 bases, and 12 bases separated the two germline ends. The CDR3 is made up of 12 amino acids. In nucleotides, the CDR3 is TGTGCCAGCAGTCCAATTCGGGATGAGCAGTACTTC. Translating it yields CASSPIRDEQYF.

The CDR3 reads CASSYGQAPSAANEKLFF. In nucleotides, the CDR3 is TGTGCCAGCAGCTATGGACAGGCCCCTTCGGCGGCTAATGAAAAACTGTTTTTT. The chain links TRBV11-2 to TRBJ1-4, with 7 bases aligning to TRBD1. J lost 3 bases, V lost 4 bases, and 14 bases had no gene match. Germline loops: CDR1 SGHAT, CDR2 FQNNGV. The CDR3 runs to 18 residues.

The sample holds a few counts of this clone. This chain connects TRBV7-9 to TRBJ1-1; D might be TRBD1 (5 bases). This CDR3 is 12 amino acids long. The germline gives CDR1 SEHNR, CDR2 FQNEAQ (reference sequence). Trimming pared 1 base from V and 11 bases from J, leaving 11 bases between. The CDR3 spells CASSLGAGRAFF. As DNA, the CDR3 is TGTGCCAGCAGCTTAGGGGCAGGGCGGGCTTTCTTT.

This clone has just a few counts. This chain uses TRBV6-5 with TRBJ1-1; D might be TRBD1 (6 bases). The V gene lost 6 bases and the J gene lost 0 bases, with 11 bases spanning the gap. Germline V gene sequence: CDR1 MNHEY, CDR2 SVGAGI. The CDR3 is made up of 14 amino acids. The CDR3: CASSEQGLNTEAFF. For the CDR3, the DNA is TGTGCCAGCAGCGAACAGGGACTGAACACTGAAGCTTTCTTT.

The V call is TRBV5-4, the J call TRBJ2-7; unclear D gene. Germline assignment: CDR1 SGHNT and CDR2 YYREEE (reference sequence). There are 13 residues in the CDR3. Trimming shortened V by 1 base and J by 0 bases, and 5 bases separated the two germline ends. The CDR3 spells CASSLTNSYEQYF. The CDR3 region has the DNA TGTGCCAGCAGCTTGACTAACTCCTACGAGCAGTACTTC.

This clone was seen a few times. One end of the junction fails to match germline, which may point to a read error. V and J are TRBV7-9 and TRBJ1-1, with 9 bases matching TRBD1. The germline V gene has CDR1 SEHNR and CDR2 FQNEAQ (reference sequence). The CDR3 consists of 17 residues. The CDR3 DNA sequence: TGTTCCAGCAGCCACACAGGGGGCGCGAGGGGGAACACTGAAGCTTTCTTT. Protein sequence: CSSSHTGGARGNTEAFF.

The chain uses TRBV10-3 and TRBJ1-1; D uncertain. The CDR3 is 13 residues long. The germline gives CDR1 ENHRY, CDR2 SYGVKD. Between the trimmed V and J ends, which lost 8 bases and 0 bases, there was a span of 10 bases. The CDR3 sequence: CAIAGGMNTEAFF. The CDR3 nucleotides read TGTGCCATCGCGGGCGGCATGAACACTGAAGCTTTCTTT.

The gene calls are TRBV28 and TRBJ1-2; D unresolved. The CDR3 covers 19 residues. The V end lost 5 bases, the J end lost 8 bases, and 33 bases lay between the germline ends. Looked up from germline, CDR1 is MDHEN and CDR2 is SYDVKM. CDR3 nucleotide sequence: TGTGCCAGCAGTCATCTCCAAACCCCGCGTGGGCCGCCCCGACGAGGCTACACCTTC. This sequence encodes CASSHLQTPRGPPRRGYTF.

The J gene is TRBJ1-4, the V gene TRBV4-1; TRBD1 aligns across 10 bases. Trimming took 4 bases from V and 12 from J; bases not matched to a gene: 11. The germline V gene has CDR1 MGHRA and CDR2 YSYEKL. The CDR3 runs to 15 residues. CDR3 sequence (DNA): TGCGCCAGCAGCCTCAGCGGGACAGGGGCCGTTGAACTGTTTTTT. Amino acids: CASSLSGTGAVELFF.

The chain couples TRBV7-9 to TRBJ2-5; 10 bases fit TRBD2. Looked up from germline, CDR1 is SEHNR and CDR2 is FQNEAQ (reference sequence). The CDR3 totals 16 residues. Trimming took 4 bases from V and 5 from J; bases not matched to a gene: 10. Here the CDR3 DNA reads TGTGCCAGCAGCTCCCCGCTAGCGGGAGTCAGGGAGACCCAGTACTTC. Protein product: CASSSPLAGVRETQYF.

The chain recombines TRBV5-1 with TRBJ2-5; D ambiguous. V was pared by 1 base and J by 0 bases, with 4 bases between. CDR1 is SGHRS, CDR2 YFSETQ, per germline. The CDR3 contains 13 residues. CDR3 DNA: TGCGCCAGCAGCTTGATCGACCAAGAGACCCAGTACTTC. It codes for CASSLIDQETQYF.

The chain links TRBV10-1 to TRBJ2-3; 10 nucleotides line up with TRBD2. This CDR3 has 16 residues. J gave up 4 bases and V 4 bases, and 8 bases lay outside the gene matches. Germline CDR1 and CDR2: WNHNN and SYGVQD (reference sequence). The CDR3 loop is CASSAYLAGVSDTQYF. CDR3 coding DNA: TGCGCCAGCAGTGCGTACCTAGCGGGAGTGTCAGATACGCAGTATTTT.

This chain joins TRBV27 and TRBJ1-1; D possibly corresponds to TRBD1 (5 bases). Trimming shortened V by 4 bases and J by 1 base, and 10 bases separated the two germline ends. CDR1 and CDR2 (germline): MNHEY, SMNVEV (reference sequence). This CDR3 spans 14 amino acids. The CDR3 DNA is TGTGCCAGCAGTTACGGGGGTACGAACACTGAAGCTTTCTTT. Translated, it gives CASSYGGTNTEAFF.

The chain links TRBV9 to TRBJ1-1; no firm D call. V was trimmed by 3 bases and J by 6 bases, leaving 12 bases between them. The CDR3 is 13 residues long. CDR1 is SGDLS, CDR2 YYNGEE, per germline. CDR3 region: CASSGVRLAEAFF. CDR3 nucleotides: TGTGCCAGCAGCGGAGTGCGCTTAGCTGAAGCTTTCTTT.

V and J are TRBV2 and TRBJ2-7; no reliable D call. V lost 4 bases and J lost 3, with 10 bases in between. The germline CDR1 and CDR2 sequences are SNHLY and FYNNEI. The CDR3 consists of 13 residues. This CDR3 reads CASSGGLGYEQYF. CDR3 DNA: TGTGCCAGCAGTGGAGGTTTAGGCTACGAGCAGTACTTC.

V and J are TRBV29-1 and TRBJ1-1; 9 bases fit TRBD1. The germline CDR1 and CDR2 sequences are SQVTM and ANQGSEA. CDR3 length equals 12 residues. The J segment lost 11 bases and the V segment lost 6 bases, leaving 10 bases of the junction unmatched. CDR3 bases: TGCAGCGTGGGACAGGGACTAGGAGAGGCTTTCTTT. Protein product: CSVGQGLGEAFF.

The chain joins TRBV28 to TRBJ2-4; 9 nucleotides agree with TRBD1. This CDR3 has 15 residues. CDR1 and CDR2 (germline): MDHEN, SYDVKM. Trimming removed 4 bases from V and 7 bases from J; junction bases left unmatched: 8. CDR3 residues: CASSSPGQGRNIQYF. The CDR3 bases are TGTGCCAGCAGTTCTCCGGGACAGGGACGGAACATTCAGTACTTC. Combining the CDR3 with reference TRBV28 and TRBJ2-4 gives the whole variable domain DVKVTQSSRYLVKRTGEKVFLECVQDMDHENMFWYRQDPGLGLRLIYFSYDVKMKEKGDIPEGYSVSREKKERFSLILESASTNQTSMYLCASSSPGQGRNIQYFGAGTRLSVL.

The chain recombines TRBV28 with TRBJ2-7, with D perhaps matching TRBD1 (7 bases). The ends were cut back, 5 bases at V and 2 bases at J, with 13 bases in the middle. CDR1 is MDHEN and CDR2 is SYDVKM in the germline V gene. The CDR3 is 14 residues long. CDR3 loop: CASSPRGVAYEQYF. CDR3 sequence (DNA): TGTGCCAGCAGTCCCAGGGGGGTCGCCTACGAGCAGTACTTC.

The CDR3: CASSLSGTGSPEAFF. Here the CDR3 DNA reads TGTGCCAGCAGCTTATCCGGGACAGGGTCCCCTGAAGCTTTCTTT. This chain joins TRBV7-9 and TRBJ1-1; 9 positions match TRBD1. The junction had 7 bases not matched to a gene; V was cut back by 2 bases and J by 6 bases. This CDR3 contains 15 residues. CDR1 is SEHNR and CDR2 is FQNEAQ in the germline V gene (reference sequence). Full variable domain (missing parts from reference TRBV7-9 and TRBJ1-1): DTGVSQNPRHKITKRGQNVTFRCDPISEHNRLYWYRQTLGQGPEFLTYFQNEAQLEKSRLLSDRFSAERPKGSFSTLEIQRTEQGDSAMYLCASSLSGTGSPEAFFGQGTRLTVV.

The chain combines TRBV2 with TRBJ1-3; D unclear. The CDR3 consists of 13 residues. CDR1 and CDR2 (germline): SNHLY, FYNNEI. V was pared by 5 bases and J by 0 bases, with 5 bases between. The CDR3 is CASSRNSGNTIYF. The CDR3, as DNA: TGTGCCAGCAGTCGTAACTCTGGAAACACCATATATTTT. Based on the CDR3 plus reference TRBV2 and TRBJ1-3, the full variable domain is EPEVTQTPSHQVTQMGQEVILRCVPISNHLYFYWYRQILGQKVEFLVSFYNNEISEKSEIFDDQFSVERPDGSNFTLKIRSTKLEDSAMYFCASSRNSGNTIYFGEGSWLTVV.

In this sample, this clone turned up a few times. The chain joins TRBV15 to TRBJ2-7; 12 bases fit TRBD2. Germline assignment: CDR1 LNHNV and CDR2 YYDKDF (reference sequence). The CDR3 length is 15 residues. V was clipped by 0 bases and J by 6 bases; unmatched bases: 3. The CDR3 bases are TGTGCCACCAGCAGAGAGCCTAGCGGGAGGGCCGAGCAGTACTTC. This gives the protein CATSREPSGRAEQYF. The variable domain in full, with the rest retrieved from reference TRBV15 and TRBJ2-7, is DAMVIQNPRYQVTQFGKPVTLSCSQTLNHNVMYWYQQKSSQAPKLLFHYYDKDFNNEADTPDNFQSRRPNTSFCFLDIRSPGLGDTAMYLCATSREPSGRAEQYFGPGTRLTVT.

This clone has just a few counts. The V gene is TRBV6-5, the J gene TRBJ1-1, with 9 bases aligning to TRBD1. V dropped 2 bases and J dropped 3; count of bases not matched to a gene: 4. The CDR3 has 15 residues. Looked up from germline, CDR1 is MNHEY and CDR2 is SVGAGI. The CDR3 sequence: CASSYDRGFYTEAFF. The CDR3 DNA sequence: TGTGCCAGCAGTTACGACAGGGGGTTTTACACTGAAGCTTTCTTT.

This chain connects TRBV5-5 to TRBJ2-7; 8 positions agree with TRBD1. This CDR3 has 15 residues. The V gene end was trimmed by 2 bases and the J gene end by 2 bases; junction bases not matched to a gene: 6. CDR1 and CDR2 (germline): SGHKS, YYEKEE (reference sequence). CDR3 residues: CASSFGTGQTYEQYF. The CDR3 nucleotides are TGTGCCAGCAGCTTCGGGACAGGACAGACCTACGAGCAGTACTTC.

The chain has TRBV28 and TRBJ1-1; no clear D gene. There are 13 residues in the CDR3. CDR1 MDHEN and CDR2 SYDVKM come from the germline V gene. V gave up 3 bases and J gave up 1 base, with 6 bases separating them. The CDR3 coding sequence is TGTGCCAGCAGTTTTCTACCGAACACTGAAGCTTTCTTT. Amino acids: CASSFLPNTEAFF.

The gene calls are TRBV7-8 and TRBJ2-5, with D perhaps matching TRBD2 (5 bases). This CDR3 has 16 residues. Trimming left V 5 bases short and J 4 bases short, with 20 bases between. The V gene's germline CDR1 is SGHVS and CDR2 FQNEAQ. The CDR3 loop reads CASSGGPAIARETQYF. Here the CDR3 DNA reads TGTGCCAGCAGCGGCGGCCCGGCGATAGCGAGAGAGACCCAGTACTTC. Together with reference TRBV7-8 and TRBJ2-5, the CDR3 gives the full variable domain: GAGVSQSPRYKVAKRGQDVALRCDPISGHVSLFWYQQALGQGPEFLTYFQNEAQLDKSGLPSDRFFAERPEGSVSTLKIQRTQQEDSAVYLCASSGGPAIARETQYFGPGTRLLVL.

The chain joins TRBV19 to TRBJ2-5; D may be TRBD2 (6 bases). The germline CDR1 and CDR2 sequences are LNHDA and SQIVND (reference sequence). V shed 3 bases and J shed 0 bases, with 11 bases lying between them. The CDR3 is 15 residues long. CDR3: CASSIILANQETQYF. CDR3 bases: TGTGCCAGTAGTATCATCCTAGCGAACCAAGAGACCCAGTACTTC.

The chain links TRBV7-9 to TRBJ2-7, with a weak D call TRBD1 (6 bases). Germline V gene data show CDR1 as SEHNR and CDR2 as FQNEAQ (reference sequence). V dropped 8 bases and J dropped 4 bases, with 18 bases sitting between them. The CDR3 covers 14 residues. The CDR3: CASWGTGYPYEQYF. CDR3 coding DNA: TGTGCCAGCTGGGGAACAGGGTACCCTTACGAGCAGTACTTC.